Below are 23 T cell receptor beta chains sequenced from a single sample in a study of T cells expressing NK-cell markers. Reprocessing the 5' RACE reads, TCRdb reports a single entry for every CDR3 protein and omits DNA. Reported are hundreds of thousands of distinct CDR3 sequences; the ten largest clones contain 7.3%. The sample consisted of blood T cells: a sorted CD56 or NKG2C T cell subset, CD4+ or CD8+ T cells, or bulk PBMC T cells (not recorded which). The origin of the receptors is a woman between 18 and 75 years old in good health.

The chain links TRBV6-5 to TRBJ2-7. CDR1 MNHEY and CDR2 SVGAGI come from the germline V gene. The CDR3 has 13 residues. CDR3 amino acids: CASSYSRRYEQYF.

J is TRBJ2-3 and V is TRBV7-2; TCRdb calls TRBD2, which cannot be checked without DNA. This CDR3 is 15 amino acids long. The germline V gene has CDR1 SGHTA and CDR2 FQGNSA. The CDR3 is CASAPAGWGTDTQYF. Using reference TRBV7-2 and TRBJ2-3 for the parts outside the CDR3, the full variable domain is GAGVSQSPSNKVTEKGKDVELRCDPISGHTALYWYRQSLGQGLEFLIYFQGNSAPDKSGLPSDRFSAERTGGSVSTLTIQRTQQEDSAVYLCASAPAGWGTDTQYFGPGTRLTVL.

This chain links TRBV5-4 with TRBJ2-7; TCRdb reports TRBD2, a call that lacks DNA to check it against. The CDR3 runs to 15 residues. Germline values: CDR1 SGHNT, CDR2 YYREEE (reference sequence). CDR3 loop: CASSFRTSGAYEQYF. Complete variable domain (other parts from reference TRBV5-4 and TRBJ2-7): ETGVTQSPTHLIKTRGQQVTLRCSSQSGHNTVSWYQQALGQGPQFIFQYYREEENGRGNFPPRFSGLQFPNYSSELNVNALELDDSALYLCASSFRTSGAYEQYFGPGTRLTVT.

The rearrangement links TRBV20-1 to TRBJ2-1; the TCRdb D gene call, TRBD2, has no DNA to confirm it. The CDR3 runs 16 residues. CDR1 DFQATT and CDR2 SNEGSKA come from the germline V gene (reference sequence). The CDR3 protein is CSASMLAGGPSSEQFF.

The rearrangement links TRBV12-3 or TRBV12-4 to TRBJ2-5; the TCRdb call, TRBD1, lacks DNA for checking. CDR3 length: 16 residues. CDR3 loop: CASSFVPQGHRETQYF.

The genes are TRBV2 and TRBJ1-1; lacking DNA, the TRBD1 call made by TCRdb goes unchecked. Germline CDR1 reads SNHLY; CDR2 reads FYNNEI. The CDR3 contains 17 residues. CDR3 amino acids: CASSRDRGLLMNTEAFF.

CDR3 sequence: CSVRQSQETQYF. The chain employs TRBV29-1 and TRBJ2-5. Germline CDR1 and CDR2: SQVTM and ANQGSEA. This CDR3 contains 12 residues.

V and J are TRBV20-1 and TRBJ2-1; the TCRdb D gene call, TRBD1, has no DNA to confirm it. The CDR3 consists of 14 residues. Germline CDR1 DFQATT, CDR2 SNEGSKA (reference sequence). CDR3 loop: CSASLDRARNEQFF.

The chain joins TRBV7-3 to TRBJ2-3; TCRdb designates TRBD1, a call that cannot be tested without DNA. This CDR3 is built from 12 residues. CDR1 is SGHTA and CDR2 is FQGTGA in the germline V gene. The CDR3 region is CASRGTLDTQYF.

The chain is built from TRBV28 and TRBJ2-3; there is no DNA to check the TCRdb D call of TRBD1. The CDR3 extends over 13 amino acids. Germline V gene sequence: CDR1 MDHEN, CDR2 SYDVKM. The CDR3 sequence: CASMDTSTDTQYF.

This chain connects TRBV19 to TRBJ2-7; TCRdb calls TRBD1, which cannot be checked without DNA. The CDR3 has 15 amino acids. Germline V gives CDR1 LNHDA, CDR2 SQIVND (reference sequence). The CDR3 reads CASKNSGTGVYEQYF. The full variable domain, rest sourced from reference TRBV19 and TRBJ2-7, is DGGITQSPKYLFRKEGQNVTLSCEQNLNHDAMYWYRQDPGQGLRLIYYSQIVNDFQKGDIAEGYSVSREKKESFPLTVTSAQKNPTAFYLCASKNSGTGVYEQYFGPGTRLTVT.

V and J are TRBV4-3 and TRBJ2-1; TCRdb's D gene call, TRBD2, goes unchecked for lack of DNA. The CDR3 has 15 residues. Germline CDR1 and CDR2: LGHNA and YSLEER. Here the CDR3 reads CASSESGTVYNEQFF.

V and J are TRBV12-3 or TRBV12-4 and TRBJ1-2; the TRBD1 assignment by TCRdb is unverifiable without DNA. This CDR3 comprises 15 residues. This CDR3 reads CASSLAAGGDYGYTF.

The V and J genes are TRBV6-5 and TRBJ1-4; without DNA, the TCRdb call of TRBD1 cannot be checked. The V gene's germline CDR1 is MNHEY and CDR2 SVGAGI. CDR3 length: 14 amino acids. CDR3 amino acids: CASSWGATNEKLFF.

The chain employs TRBV5-1 and TRBJ2-7. The length of the CDR3 is 16 residues. CDR1 and CDR2 from the germline V gene are SGHRS and YFSETQ. CDR3 in amino acids: CASSQMTGWRSYEQYF.

The CDR3 is CASSAGTSGTGELFF. The chain uses TRBV6-1 and TRBJ2-2; TCRdb picks TRBD2, but there is no DNA to check that call. The CDR3 consists of 15 residues. Germline-derived CDR1 and CDR2 are MNHNS and SASEGT.

This chain links TRBV20-1 with TRBJ2-1; TCRdb indicates TRBD2, and absent DNA this call remains unverified. The CDR3 totals 14 residues. Germline CDR1 and CDR2: DFQATT and SNEGSKA (reference sequence). Here the CDR3 reads CSRLLASSYNEQFF.

This chain joins TRBV4-3 and TRBJ2-1. This CDR3 has 13 residues. CDR1 is LGHNA and CDR2 is YSLEER in the germline V gene. Here the CDR3 reads CASSQDPGGEQFF.

The rearrangement uses TRBV12-3 or TRBV12-4 and TRBJ2-5; lacking DNA, the TRBD1 call made by TCRdb goes unchecked. The CDR3 totals 18 residues. The CDR3 protein is CASSLEGSGGLIFETQYF.

The chain has TRBV7-3 and TRBJ2-1; without DNA, the TCRdb call of TRBD1 cannot be checked. This CDR3 spans 14 amino acids. In germline, CDR1 is SGHTA, CDR2 FQGTGA. The CDR3 sequence: CASSLGGARHEQFF.

The chain uses TRBV30 and TRBJ1-4. The CDR3 is 15 residues long. CDR1 and CDR2 from the germline V gene are GTSNPN and SVGIG (reference sequence). The CDR3 region is CAWSVKGATNEKLFF.

The CDR3 reads CASSLVPGEAFF. The J gene is TRBJ1-1, the V gene TRBV7-2; as DNA is missing, the TRBD1 call by TCRdb cannot be tested. The CDR3 covers 12 residues. The germline CDR1 and CDR2 sequences are SGHTA and FQGNSA.

The chain is built from TRBV27 and TRBJ2-7. This CDR3 has 13 residues. From germline, CDR1 is MNHEY and CDR2 SMNVEV (reference sequence). The CDR3 here is CASSIATSYEQYF.